This TCR beta chain derives from a study of identical twins. The study's findings and limits: Twins shared out-of-frame alpha sequences with excess low generation probability.

Trimming removed 2 bases from V and 0 bases from J, with 13 bases in between. Germline V gives CDR1 MNHEY, CDR2 SVGAGI. CDR3 length equals 16 residues. Via MiXCR, TCRdb re-called the 5' RACE reads, giving one row per CDR3 protein. The repertoire consists of 100,000 or so distinct CDR3 sequences, with under 7% occurring once and the leading ten covering over 9.5%. A few counts support this clonotype. Its antigen is still unknown. The chain is built from TRBV6-5 and TRBJ1-2; D gene unclear. The sequenced material came from memory T cells sorted from blood. This sequence originates from a woman aged 45-60 years in good health. The CDR3 region is CASSYEGGKSNYGYTF. For the CDR3, the DNA is TGTGCCAGCAGTTACGAGGGAGGGAAGTCTAACTATGGCTACACCTTC.